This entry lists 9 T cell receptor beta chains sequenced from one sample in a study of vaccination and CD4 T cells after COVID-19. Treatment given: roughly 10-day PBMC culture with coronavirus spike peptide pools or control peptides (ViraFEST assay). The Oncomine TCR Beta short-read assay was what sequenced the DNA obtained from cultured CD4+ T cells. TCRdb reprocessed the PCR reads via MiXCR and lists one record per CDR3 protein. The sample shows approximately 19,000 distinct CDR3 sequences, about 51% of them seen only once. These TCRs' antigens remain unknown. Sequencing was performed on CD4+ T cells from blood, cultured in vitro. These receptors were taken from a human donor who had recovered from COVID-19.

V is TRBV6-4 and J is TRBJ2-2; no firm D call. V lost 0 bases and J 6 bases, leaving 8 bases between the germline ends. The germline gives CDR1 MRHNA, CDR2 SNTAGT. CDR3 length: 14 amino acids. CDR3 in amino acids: CASSDSPASGELFF. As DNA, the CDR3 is TGTGCCAGCAGTGACTCACCCGCTTCCGGGGAGCTGTTTTTT.

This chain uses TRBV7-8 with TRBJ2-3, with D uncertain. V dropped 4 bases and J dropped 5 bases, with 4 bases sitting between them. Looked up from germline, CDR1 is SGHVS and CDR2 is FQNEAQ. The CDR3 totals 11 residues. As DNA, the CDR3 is TGTGCCAGCAGCTATTTAGATACGCAGTATTTT. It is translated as CASSYLDTQYF.

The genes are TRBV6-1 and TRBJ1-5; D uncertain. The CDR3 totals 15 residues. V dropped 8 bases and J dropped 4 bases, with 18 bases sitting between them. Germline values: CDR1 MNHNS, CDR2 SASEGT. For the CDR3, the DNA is TGTGCCAGCCACCCTCGCGGGGTCGCTAATCAGCCCCAGCATTTT. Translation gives CASHPRGVANQPQHF.

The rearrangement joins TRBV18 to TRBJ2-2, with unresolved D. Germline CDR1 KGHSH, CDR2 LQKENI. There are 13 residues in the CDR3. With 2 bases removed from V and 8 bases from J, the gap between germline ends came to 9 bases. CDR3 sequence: CASSPALSGELFF. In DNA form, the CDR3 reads TGTGCCAGCTCACCAGCATTGTCAGGGGAGCTGTTTTTT.

CDR3 bases: TGTGCCAGCAGCTCTACGGGGCGTCAGCCCCAGCATTTT. The encoded protein is CASSSTGRQPQHF. The chain carries TRBV7-2 and TRBJ1-5; possibly TRBD1 for D (5 bases). The CDR3 extends over 13 amino acids. V lost 4 bases to trimming and J lost 6 bases, with 10 bases between them. Germline V gene data show CDR1 as SGHTA and CDR2 as FQGNSA.

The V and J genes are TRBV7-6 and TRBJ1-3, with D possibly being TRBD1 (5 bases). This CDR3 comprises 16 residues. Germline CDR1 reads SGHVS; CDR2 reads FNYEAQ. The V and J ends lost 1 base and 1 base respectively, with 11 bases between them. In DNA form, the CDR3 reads TGTGCCAGCAGCTTAGTGGCGGGGGGATCTGGAAACACCATATATTTT. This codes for CASSLVAGGSGNTIYF.

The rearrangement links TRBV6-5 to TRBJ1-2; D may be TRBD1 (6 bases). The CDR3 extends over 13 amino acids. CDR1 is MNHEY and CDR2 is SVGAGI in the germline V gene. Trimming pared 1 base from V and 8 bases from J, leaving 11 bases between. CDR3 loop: CASSYLQGRGYTF. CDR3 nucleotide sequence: TGTGCCAGCAGTTACTTACAGGGAAGGGGCTACACCTTC.

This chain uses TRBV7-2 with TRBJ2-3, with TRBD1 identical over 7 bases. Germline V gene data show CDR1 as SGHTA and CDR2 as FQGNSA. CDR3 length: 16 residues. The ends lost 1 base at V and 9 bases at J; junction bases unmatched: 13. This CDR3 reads CASSLGGTAAVGTQYF. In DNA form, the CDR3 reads TGTGCCAGCAGCTTAGGGGGGACAGCGGCTGTTGGCACGCAGTATTTT.

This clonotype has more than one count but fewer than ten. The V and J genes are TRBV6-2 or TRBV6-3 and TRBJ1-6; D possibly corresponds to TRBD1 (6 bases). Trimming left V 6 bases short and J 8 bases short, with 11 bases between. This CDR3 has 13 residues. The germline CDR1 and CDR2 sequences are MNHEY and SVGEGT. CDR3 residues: CASRLQGDSPLHF. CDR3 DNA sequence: TGTGCCAGCAGGCTACAGGGAGATTCACCCCTCCACTTT.